These T cell receptor beta chains were read from a single sample in a study of cytomegalovirus exposure and HLA in healthy donors. Clones were sequenced by immunoSEQ multiplex PCR, and TCRdb holds only the in-frame ones, with some missing. Of approximately 110,000 clones listed, 81% are singletons. The sequenced sample was PBMCs. These receptors originate from a woman younger than 45 in good health and CMV-seronegative. CDR3s include the opening cysteine and the closing phenylalanine or tryptophan. A D gene is named only where the DNA matches it firmly. Not every row has a clone size; where given, it reads once, few, many or a size class.

cdr3_nt,cdr3_aa,v_call,j_call,clone_size,d_call
TGCAGCGTATGGACTAGCGGGGGGGCCTTGCAGTTCTTC,CSVWTSGGALQFF,TRBV29-1,TRBJ2-1,NA,TRBD2
TGTGCTAGCAGCTTATCGAGTAGCTCCTACGAGCAGTACTTC,CASSLSSSSYEQYF,TRBV7-7,TRBJ2-7,NA,NA
TGTGCCAGCAGGACTAGCGTAGGTCCGCAAGAGACCCAGTACTTC,CASRTSVGPQETQYF,TRBV6-5,TRBJ2-5,NA,TRBD2
TGTGCCACCAGCAGAGCCAAGGGGGGGGGACGGAACACTGAAGCTTTCTTT,CATSRAKGGGRNTEAFF,TRBV15,TRBJ1-1,NA,NA
TGTGCCAGCAGCTCCACTAGCGGGGGGTCACCTCAACAAGAGACCCAGTACTTC,CASSSTSGGSPQQETQYF,TRBV7-8,TRBJ2-5,NA,TRBD2
TGTGCTAGTGGTCTGGATCGACAGGGGGAAGGCACTGAAGCTTTCTTT,CASGLDRQGEGTEAFF,TRBV12-5,TRBJ1-1,NA,TRBD1
TGCGCCAGCAGCCAGTTAGCGGGAGGGCCAGGCGATGAGCAGTTCTTC,CASSQLAGGPGDEQFF,TRBV4-3,TRBJ2-1,NA,TRBD2
TGTGCCAGCAGCTTAGTGTTAATAGGCTACACCTTC,CASSLVLIGYTF,TRBV7-2,TRBJ1-2,NA,NA
TGTGCCAGCAGCCAAGATTGGGGGGGCCGTATTCGCGAGCAGTACTTC,CASSQDWGGRIREQYF,TRBV14,TRBJ2-7,NA,NA
TGTGCCAGTAGTATAGATCATGACCCGAGGGAGACCCAGTACTTC,CASSIDHDPRETQYF,TRBV19,TRBJ2-5,few,NA
TGTGCCACCAGCGGGAGGGGGGCGCTTGGTCAGCCCCAGCATTTT,CATSGRGALGQPQHF,TRBV15,TRBJ1-5,NA,NA
TGTGCCAGCAGCGAATCCGGGACAGCATACAATATTTATGGCTACACCTTC,CASSESGTAYNIYGYTF,TRBV9,TRBJ1-2,NA,TRBD1
TGTGCCAGCAGCTTAGGACAGGGTCGAGAAAAACTGTTTTTT,CASSLGQGREKLFF,TRBV5-6,TRBJ1-4,NA,TRBD1
TGTGCCAGCAGCTTGGGGGGACAGCACACAGATACGCAGTATTTT,CASSLGGQHTDTQYF,TRBV5-4,TRBJ2-3,NA,TRBD1
TGTGCCAGCAGTTCCCCCCCGGGAGTGGCCTACAATGAGCAGTTCTTC,CASSSPPGVAYNEQFF,TRBV2,TRBJ2-1,once,NA
TGTGCCAGCAGTGTCCAATGGGCTGCGGGGGATGGCTACACCTTC,CASSVQWAAGDGYTF,TRBV2,TRBJ1-2,once,NA
TGCAGTGCCTCTCAGGGTATAGAGCAGTACTTC,CSASQGIEQYF,TRBV20-1,TRBJ2-7,NA,NA
TGTGCCAGCAGTCTAGGGGGCGCCCCCTACGAGCAGTACTTC,CASSLGGAPYEQYF,TRBV6-1,TRBJ2-7,NA,TRBD1
TGTGCCAGCAGCGGTGGGACAGGGGGATTGGGGGCGAGTGAAGCTTTCTTT,CASSGGTGGLGASEAFF,TRBV5-4,TRBJ1-1,NA,TRBD1
TGTGCCAGCTCACCAGGACAGGGGATGGGGGCCTACGAGCAGTACTTC,CASSPGQGMGAYEQYF,TRBV18,TRBJ2-7,NA,TRBD1
TGTGCCAGCAGCCCTGGGGGGGACGGCTACACCTTC,CASSPGGDGYTF,TRBV11-3,TRBJ1-2,NA,NA
TGTGCCAGCAGCAAATTATACAGGGGGGCATCCTACGAGCAGTACTTC,CASSKLYRGASYEQYF,TRBV21-1,TRBJ2-7,few,NA
TGTGCCAGCAGTTTAGGTGCGGGAGGGAGCTACGAGCAGTACTTC,CASSLGAGGSYEQYF,TRBV28,TRBJ2-7,once,TRBD2
TGTGCCAGCAGTGCCCCCTCCCTCACTAGCGGGGGATTCTACGAGCAGTACTTC,CASSAPSLTSGGFYEQYF,TRBV2,TRBJ2-7,NA,TRBD2
TGTGCCAGCTCACCGACACAGGGCTCCGGGGAGCTGTTTTTT,CASSPTQGSGELFF,TRBV18,TRBJ2-2,NA,NA
TGTGCCTGGAGTGCGTCGGACAGTAGCTCTGGGGCCAACGTCCTGACTTTC,CAWSASDSSSGANVLTF,TRBV30,TRBJ2-6,few,NA
TGTGCCAGTAGTATCACAGGGACCGAAGAGACCCAGTACTTC,CASSITGTEETQYF,TRBV19,TRBJ2-5,NA,NA
TGTGCCAGCATGACAGGGGAAAACTATGGCTACACCTTC,CASMTGENYGYTF,TRBV6-1,TRBJ1-2,NA,TRBD1
TGCGCCAGCAGCTATGACAGGGAAACCGGGGAGCTGTTTTTT,CASSYDRETGELFF,TRBV5-1,TRBJ2-2,NA,TRBD1
TGTGCCAGTAGTATATCCCAGGGAAGCTCCTACAATGAGCAGTTCTTC,CASSISQGSSYNEQFF,TRBV19,TRBJ2-1,NA,NA
TGTGCCATCCAGATCCAGGCTGGAAACACCATATATTTT,CAIQIQAGNTIYF,TRBV10-3,TRBJ1-3,NA,NA
TGTGCCAGCAAACGGACAGCGAGCTCCTACGAGCAGTACTTC,CASKRTASSYEQYF,TRBV6-5,TRBJ2-7,NA,NA
TGTGCCAGCAGCGTAGAGCCGGTTTTATGGACAGATACGCAGTATTTT,CASSVEPVLWTDTQYF,TRBV9,TRBJ2-3,NA,NA
TGTGCCTGGAGGGCGACAGGGGGGGAGACCTACGAGCAGTACTTC,CAWRATGGETYEQYF,TRBV30,TRBJ2-7,NA,TRBD1
TGCAGCGTTGAAGATCCCGGGACTAGCGGGAGGGCCGCCTACGAGCAGTACTTC,CSVEDPGTSGRAAYEQYF,TRBV29-1,TRBJ2-7,NA,TRBD2
TGTGCCAGCTCACCAAGACAGGCCCACGGGTCCTATGGCTACACCTTC,CASSPRQAHGSYGYTF,TRBV18,TRBJ1-2,few,NA
TGTGCCAGCAGCTCACAGGGCGGCTATGGCTACACCTTC,CASSSQGGYGYTF,TRBV6-5,TRBJ1-2,NA,NA
TGCGCCAGCAGCGCACAGGGGGCCCAGGGAACTGAAGCTTTCTTT,CASSAQGAQGTEAFF,TRBV5-1,TRBJ1-1,few,TRBD1
TGTGCCAGCAGTTACATGTCAGGGTCGGTTGATGAGCAGTTCTTC,CASSYMSGSVDEQFF,TRBV6-5,TRBJ2-1,NA,NA
TGTGCCAGCTCACCGCGTCCGTTAAGCTCTGGAAACACCATATATTTT,CASSPRPLSSGNTIYF,TRBV18,TRBJ1-3,NA,NA
TGTTCCAGCAGCTTATATGGGAGCCCCGAAGAAGAGACCCAGTACTTC,CSSSLYGSPEEETQYF,TRBV7-9,TRBJ2-5,NA,NA
TGTGCCAGCTCACCACGGCGGGAGAGAACCTACGAGCAGTACTTC,CASSPRRERTYEQYF,TRBV18,TRBJ2-7,NA,TRBD2
TGTGCCATCAGCCCCCAACCTGGACAGGGCGAAGGCTACACCTTC,CAISPQPGQGEGYTF,TRBV10-3,TRBJ1-2,NA,TRBD1